This TCR beta chain was captured by sequencing in a study of T cells in Graves' hyperthyroidism and ophthalmopathy. Diagnosis relied on clinical symptoms, serum thyroxine and TRAb, thyroid ultrasound and orbital computed tomography. V dropped 3 bases and J dropped 3; count of bases not matched to a gene: 9. Germline lookup yields CDR1 SGHTA and CDR2 FQGTGA. This CDR3 contains 16 residues. This clonotype has ten or more counts. The antigen remains unidentified. RNA transcripts were the template for amplifying TCR beta CDR3 regions. Initially, a first-round RT-PCR of the TCR CDR3 employed the HTBI primer set. TCRdb ran MiXCR on the multiplex PCR reads and lists one entry per CDR3 protein. In the table there are some 500,000 distinct CDR3 sequences, around 16% of which are singletons. Study results and caveats: The majority of expanded thyroid clonotypes above 0.001 also appeared in blood.

This TCR was recovered from a young woman with Graves' ophthalmopathy. Sequenced sample: blood. The chain joins TRBV7-3 to TRBJ2-3; 7 positions match TRBD2. CDR3: CASSFTGAGATDTQYF. The CDR3 DNA reads TGTGCCAGCAGCTTTACCGGTGCGGGAGCGACAGATACGCAGTATTTT.